A selection of T cell receptor beta chains follows, all from one sample in a study of T cells after yellow fever vaccination. One entry per CDR3 protein results from TCRdb running MiXCR on the 5' RACE reads. The sample holds tens of thousands of distinct CDR3 sequences, 7.4% seen once. Sequenced here: CD8+ T cells sorted from PBMCs, sampled roughly 14 days after the first yellow fever vaccination. Source of these receptors: a man between 18 and 35 years old who received the YFV17D yellow fever vaccine. CDR3s include the opening cysteine and the closing phenylalanine or tryptophan. Each record gives: D gene, J gene, clone size, V gene, CDR3 DNA, CDR3 protein. D genes are given only for firm matches. Clone sizes are shown as once, few, many or a size class.

d_gene: TRBD1; j_gene: TRBJ2-7; abundance: many; v_gene: TRBV4-1; CDR3nt: TGCGCCAGCAGCCACCCCAGTGGACAGGGTATTAACGAGCAGTACTTC; CDR3aa: CASSHPSGQGINEQYF
d_gene: -; j_gene: TRBJ1-1; abundance: many; v_gene: TRBV6-6; CDR3nt: TGTGCCAGCAGCGTAAACACTGAAGCTTTCTTT; CDR3aa: CASSVNTEAFF
d_gene: -; j_gene: TRBJ2-7; abundance: many; v_gene: TRBV6-5; CDR3nt: TGTGCCAGCAGTTACGGTGAAGTCTACGAGCAGTACTTC; CDR3aa: CASSYGEVYEQYF
d_gene: -; j_gene: TRBJ1-1; abundance: many; v_gene: TRBV20-1; CDR3nt: TGCAGTGGCCTGGCCACGACAAGTATGAACACTGAAGCTTTCTTT; CDR3aa: CSGLATTSMNTEAFF
d_gene: -; j_gene: TRBJ2-2; abundance: many; v_gene: TRBV24-1; CDR3nt: TGTGCCACCAGTGACGGGAACACCGGGGAGCTGTTTTTT; CDR3aa: CATSDGNTGELFF
d_gene: -; j_gene: TRBJ2-2; abundance: many; v_gene: TRBV19; CDR3nt: TGTGCCAGTAGTGGGATCTCCGGGGAGCTGTTTTTT; CDR3aa: CASSGISGELFF
d_gene: -; j_gene: TRBJ2-7; abundance: many; v_gene: TRBV5-1; CDR3nt: TGCGCCAGCAGCCAGAGCGGCCCATCCTACGAGCAGTACTTC; CDR3aa: CASSQSGPSYEQYF
d_gene: TRBD1; j_gene: TRBJ1-3; abundance: many; v_gene: TRBV25-1; CDR3nt: TGTGCCAGCAGTGAATGGGACAGATACACCATATATTTT; CDR3aa: CASSEWDRYTIYF
d_gene: -; j_gene: TRBJ2-1; abundance: many; v_gene: TRBV4-1; CDR3nt: TGCGCCAGCAGCCAAGAGGCGGCGGGGTACAATGAGCAGTTCTTC; CDR3aa: CASSQEAAGYNEQFF
d_gene: -; j_gene: TRBJ2-3; abundance: many; v_gene: TRBV5-1; CDR3nt: TGCGCCAGCGGACTCTATAGGTTCACAGATACGCAGTATTTT; CDR3aa: CASGLYRFTDTQYF
d_gene: -; j_gene: TRBJ1-1; abundance: many; v_gene: TRBV7-6; CDR3nt: TGTGCCAGCAGCCGGGGCCGGGGGCGGGCTGAAGCTTTCTTT; CDR3aa: CASSRGRGRAEAFF
d_gene: -; j_gene: TRBJ2-3; abundance: few; v_gene: TRBV6-5; CDR3nt: TGTGCCGCGGTCGGCGGGGATTCAGATACGCAGTATTTT; CDR3aa: CAAVGGDSDTQYF
d_gene: TRBD2; j_gene: TRBJ2-5; abundance: many; v_gene: TRBV6-1; CDR3nt: TGTGCCAGCAGTCCTAGCGGGGGCCTAGGAGAGACCCAGTACTTC; CDR3aa: CASSPSGGLGETQYF
d_gene: -; j_gene: TRBJ2-5; abundance: many; v_gene: TRBV2; CDR3nt: TGTGCCAGCAGTGAAGAGGGGTGGAGAAAACTAGCCCCAGAGACCCAGTACTTC; CDR3aa: CASSEEGWRKLAPETQYF